The 29 T cell receptor beta chains in this list originate from one sample, sequenced in a study of vaccination effects on CD4 cells after COVID-19. Under the ViraFEST assay, PBMC were stimulated with viral peptide pools so that antigen-specific CD4+ T cells expanded. Sequencing was performed afterwards. The culture ran for roughly ten days before CD4+ T cells were isolated. Every participant took two doses of the BNT162b2 or mRNA-1273 vaccine. These TCRs' antigens remain unknown. The data were produced by immunoSEQ multiplex PCR, yet TCRdb's version contains in-frame clones alone and is incomplete. The table has roughly 70,000 clones, roughly 79% seen once. The material sequenced was CD4+ T cells from PBMCs cultured with HCoV-OC43 spike peptides, taken after COVID-19 vaccination. Subset given: HCoV-OC43 spike overlapping peptide pool stimulation. These receptors all stem from a human donor who received a COVID-19 vaccine.

The J gene is TRBJ1-3, the V gene TRBV6-5; D may be TRBD1 (6 bases). The CDR3 totals 14 residues. Trimming pared 7 bases from V and 0 bases from J, leaving 10 bases between. Per germline, CDR1 MNHEY and CDR2 SVGAGI. The CDR3 reads CASKDRSSGNTIYF. CDR3 bases: TGTGCCAGCAAAGACAGGAGCTCTGGAAACACCATATATTTT.

This clone has a handful of counts. V usage is TRBV3-1 (or the pseudogene TRBV3-2) and J usage is TRBJ2-7; D gene unclear. Trimming shortened V by 1 base and J by 2 bases, and 9 bases separated the two germline ends. Germline lookup yields CDR1 LGHDT and CDR2 YNNKEL (reference sequence). CDR3 size: 14 residues. The DNA for the CDR3 is TGTGCCAGCAGCCAAGTGCCAGGAGCCTACGAGCAGTACGTC. This gives the protein CASSQVPGAYEQYV.

V usage is TRBV5-4 and J usage is TRBJ2-1, with TRBD2 matching 10 bases. Germline V gives CDR1 SGHNT, CDR2 YYREEE (reference sequence). This CDR3 has 16 residues. The V segment lost 3 bases and the J segment 0 bases; nucleotides outside the gene matches: 3. CDR3 region: CASSSRTSGSYNEQFF. In DNA form, the CDR3 reads TGTGCCAGCAGCTCTCGGACTAGCGGCTCCTACAATGAGCAGTTCTTC.

V is TRBV30 and J is TRBJ2-2, with D perhaps TRBD2 (7 bases). V dropped 5 bases and J dropped 5 bases, with 12 bases sitting between them. CDR1 GTSNPN and CDR2 SVGIG come from the germline V gene (reference sequence). CDR3 length equals 13 residues. The CDR3: CAWGRGRTGELFF. CDR3 nucleotides: TGTGCCTGGGGGCGGGGGCGGACCGGGGAGCTGTTTTTT.

V usage is TRBV6-5 and J usage is TRBJ1-6; possibly TRBD1 for D (5 bases). The CDR3 is made up of 16 amino acids. Germline CDR1 is MNHEY and CDR2 is SVGAGI. V shed 0 bases and J shed 7 bases, with 13 bases lying between them. The CDR3 nucleotides read TGTGCCAGCAGTTACTCAACCCCAGGGTTGAATTCACCCCTCCACTTT. This codes for CASSYSTPGLNSPLHF.

This rearrangement joins TRBV7-2 to TRBJ2-5; tentatively, D is TRBD1 or TRBD2 (6 bases each). V lost 3 bases and J 5 bases, leaving 19 bases between the germline ends. Germline-derived CDR1 and CDR2 are SGHTA and FQGNSA. CDR3 length: 16 amino acids. The CDR3 sequence is CASSLGVWGAGETQYF. As DNA, the CDR3 is TGTGCCAGCAGCTTGGGTGTCTGGGGGGCAGGGGAGACCCAGTACTTC.

This chain joins TRBV5-4 and TRBJ1-1; D gene unclear. V was pared by 4 bases and J by 3 bases, with 13 bases between. CDR3 length: 14 residues. Germline V gene data show CDR1 as SGHNT and CDR2 as YYREEE (reference sequence). DNA of the CDR3: TGTGCCAGCAGCCCCGGGCCTGTGTACACTGAAGCTTTCTTT. Translating gives CASSPGPVYTEAFF.

The rearrangement links TRBV10-3 to TRBJ1-2; D is uncertain. CDR1 ENHRY and CDR2 SYGVKD come from the germline V gene. V was trimmed by 7 bases and J by 9 bases, leaving 21 bases between them. The CDR3 extends over 14 amino acids. CDR3 protein: CAITSPGRPGSYTF. The DNA of the CDR3 is TGTGCCATCACCTCCCCGGGCCGCCCCGGGAGCTACACCTTC.

The chain has TRBV28 and TRBJ1-3, with D perhaps TRBD1 (5 bases). CDR1 and CDR2 (germline): MDHEN, SYDVKM. The CDR3 length is 14 residues. Trimming took off 5 bases at V and 5 bases at J, with 13 bases between the two ends. The CDR3 here is CASSVEGRRNTIYF. In DNA, the CDR3 is TGTGCCAGCAGTGTAGAGGGACGGCGAAACACCATATATTTT.

This chain connects TRBV18 to TRBJ2-1; 7 bases agree with TRBD1. Germline CDR1 and CDR2: KGHSH and LQKENI. The V and J ends lost 2 bases and 6 bases, in that order; junction bases with no gene match: 4. The CDR3 has 14 amino acids. The CDR3 loop reads CASSPTGVGNEQFF. CDR3 bases: TGTGCCAGCTCACCAACAGGGGTGGGCAATGAGCAGTTCTTC.

The chain couples TRBV28 to TRBJ1-3; D perhaps matches TRBD1 (5 bases). Germline V gives CDR1 MDHEN, CDR2 SYDVKM. The CDR3 covers 15 residues. V lost 2 bases to trimming and J lost 2 bases, with 10 bases between them. For the CDR3, the DNA is TGTGCCAGCAGTTTAGCCGGCAGGGCTGGAAACACCATATATTTT. Amino acids: CASSLAGRAGNTIYF.

In this sample, this clone turned up a few times. The gene calls are TRBV7-3 and TRBJ2-5, with a possible D match to TRBD1 (6 bases). The CDR3 totals 15 residues. Trimming shortened V by 1 base and J by 5 bases, and 14 bases separated the two germline ends. Germline assignment: CDR1 SGHTA and CDR2 FQGTGA. CDR3 DNA: TGTGCCAGCAGCTTAATCCCAGGGGTCCGGGAGACCCAGTACTTC. It translates to CASSLIPGVRETQYF.

The chain employs TRBV6-5 and TRBJ1-3; D not resolved. V was trimmed by 2 bases and J by 0 bases, leaving 8 bases between them. Germline V gene lookup returns CDR1 MNHEY and CDR2 SVGAGI. The length of the CDR3 is 15 residues. The CDR3 region is CASSYHRSSGNTIYF. Written as DNA, the CDR3 is TGTGCCAGCAGTTACCACAGAAGCTCTGGAAACACCATATATTTT.

The CDR3 sequence is CASSEGDHSNQPQHF. DNA of the CDR3: TGTGCCAGCAGTGAAGGGGACCATAGCAATCAGCCCCAGCATTTT. V usage is TRBV6-1 and J usage is TRBJ1-5; perhaps TRBD1 as D (5 bases). The V gene's germline CDR1 is MNHNS and CDR2 SASEGT. The CDR3 runs 15 residues. The V gene lost 1 base and the J gene lost 0 bases, with 7 bases spanning the gap.

This chain links TRBV4-1 with TRBJ1-1; D gene unclear. Trimming removed 0 bases at V and 1 base at J, with 9 bases between. The germline CDR1 and CDR2 sequences are MGHRA and YSYEKL. The CDR3 sequence is 15 residues long. The CDR3 DNA reads TGCGCCAGCAGCCAAGAAACTTCCCGGAACACTGAAGCTTTCTTT. It is translated as CASSQETSRNTEAFF.

V and J are TRBV19 and TRBJ1-6; TRBD1 is a possible D gene (5 bases). Germline V lookup: CDR1 LNHDA, CDR2 SQIVND (reference sequence). This CDR3 contains 14 residues. V was shortened by 3 bases and J by 10 bases, with 13 bases between the two germline ends. This CDR3 is CASSIYGTSSPLHF. The CDR3 region has the DNA TGTGCCAGTAGTATTTACGGGACGTCCTCACCCCTCCACTTT. Together with reference TRBV19 and TRBJ1-6, the CDR3 gives the full variable domain: DGGITQSPKYLFRKEGQNVTLSCEQNLNHDAMYWYRQDPGQGLRLIYYSQIVNDFQKGDIAEGYSVSREKKESFPLTVTSAQKNPTAFYLCASSIYGTSSPLHFGNGTRLTVT.

The chain employs TRBV6-5 and TRBJ1-2; D call uncertain. V was cut by 0 bases and J by 7 bases, with 12 bases left in between. CDR1 and CDR2 from the germline V gene are MNHEY and SVGAGI. This CDR3 region has 14 residues. As DNA, the CDR3 is TGTGCCAGCAGTTACTCCCGACTGAATCTTGGCTACACCTTC. Its protein is CASSYSRLNLGYTF.

This clone was recorded only once. This chain connects TRBV18 to TRBJ2-7; no definite D call. Germline assignment: CDR1 KGHSH and CDR2 LQKENI. The CDR3 runs 14 residues. The V and J ends lost 3 bases and 4 bases respectively, with 13 bases between them. DNA of the CDR3: TGTGCCAGCTCACCTTATTCAGCAGGTTACGAGCAGTACGTC. It encodes CASSPYSAGYEQYV.

This sequence joins TRBV4-3 and TRBJ1-3; D is unresolved. CDR1 and CDR2 (germline): LGHNA, YSLEER. This CDR3 contains 15 residues. Trimming shortened V by 2 bases and J by 2 bases, and 10 bases separated the two germline ends. The CDR3, as DNA: TGCGCCAGCAGCCAACAGACGAGTGCTGGAAACACCATATATTTT. Translated: CASSQQTSAGNTIYF.

J is TRBJ2-5 and V is TRBV3-1 (or the pseudogene TRBV3-2), with 7 positions matching TRBD1. This CDR3 comprises 18 residues. The germline CDR1 and CDR2 sequences are LGHDT and YNNKEL (reference sequence). V shed 4 bases and J 4 bases; nucleotides not matched to a gene: 18. This chain's CDR3 is CASSLASRTGRPIETQYF. The CDR3 coding sequence is TGTGCCAGCAGCCTTGCGTCCCGGACAGGTCGACCGATAGAGACCCAGTACTTC.

The CDR3 is CASAGIRNTGELFF. CDR3 sequence (DNA): TGTGCCTCGGCGGGGATCCGGAACACCGGGGAGCTGTTTTTT. The rearrangement uses TRBV11-2 and TRBJ2-2; tentatively, D is TRBD2 (6 bases). The V and J ends lost 11 bases and 1 base respectively, with 14 bases between them. Looked up from germline, CDR1 is SGHAT and CDR2 is FQNNGV. The CDR3 sequence is 14 residues long.

The chain links TRBV2 to TRBJ2-4; the D is unclear. Per the germline V gene, CDR1 is SNHLY and CDR2 is FYNNEI. The CDR3 length is 14 residues. Between the trimmed V and J ends, which lost 8 bases and 1 base, there was a span of 12 bases. The DNA of the CDR3 is TGTGCCAGCGTCCTGGGCTTTGCCAAAAACATTCAGTACTTC. Protein: CASVLGFAKNIQYF.

The V gene is TRBV6-2 or TRBV6-3, the J gene TRBJ1-6; D unresolved. Trimming pared 6 bases from V and 5 bases from J, leaving 14 bases between. CDR1 and CDR2 (germline): MNHEY, SVGEGT. This CDR3 region has 15 residues. Here the CDR3 DNA reads TGTGCCAGCAGCCGAACTGACGGTGATAATTCACCCCTCCACTTT. This encodes CASSRTDGDNSPLHF.

The gene calls are TRBV28 and TRBJ2-2; D is unclear. The CDR3 has 15 amino acids. Trimming stripped 6 bases from V and 2 bases from J, with 13 bases between. The V gene's germline CDR1 is MDHEN and CDR2 SYDVKM. The CDR3 is CASSIWTPNTGELFF. In DNA form, the CDR3 reads TGTGCCAGCAGCATATGGACCCCCAACACCGGGGAGCTGTTTTTT.

The chain uses TRBV30 and TRBJ1-2, with 9 bases that match TRBD1. Germline assignment: CDR1 GTSNPN and CDR2 SVGIG (reference sequence). This CDR3 spans 12 amino acids. The V and J ends lost 7 bases and 4 bases, in that order; junction bases with no gene match: 4. Written as DNA, the CDR3 is TGTGCCTTCGGGACAGGGCCCTATGGCTACACCTTC. It codes for CAFGTGPYGYTF.

This clone was seen a single time. The rearrangement uses TRBV3-1 (or the pseudogene TRBV3-2) and TRBJ2-3; no definite D call. The CDR3 extends over 17 amino acids. CDR1 is LGHDT and CDR2 is YNNKEL in the germline V gene (reference sequence). The germline V and J ends were trimmed by 0 bases and 0 bases, with 13 bases remaining between them. The CDR3 loop reads CASSQDLPGPSTDTQYF. The DNA of the CDR3 is TGTGCCAGCAGCCAAGACTTGCCGGGTCCTAGCACAGATACGCAGTATTTT.

The chain employs TRBV7-9 and TRBJ2-2; D is possibly TRBD1 (5 bases). V lost 1 base and J lost 2, with 8 bases in between. Germline V gene sequence: CDR1 SEHNR, CDR2 FQNEAQ (reference sequence). The CDR3 has 15 amino acids. As DNA, the CDR3 is TGTGCCAGCAGCTTAGGACAGCTCAACACCGGGGAGCTGTTTTTT. It encodes CASSLGQLNTGELFF.

This chain connects TRBV19 to TRBJ2-6; 7 bases match TRBD1. CDR3 length: 16 amino acids. The germline gives CDR1 LNHDA, CDR2 SQIVND (reference sequence). With 4 bases clipped from V and 4 bases from J, the junction kept 7 bases outside the gene matches. The CDR3 nucleotides are TGTGCCAGTAGTACTCACCGGACAGGAGGGGCCAACGTCCTGACTTTC. Residues: CASSTHRTGGANVLTF.

The J gene is TRBJ1-4, the V gene TRBV21-1; whether TRBD1, the table's D call, matches the DNA was not checked. TRBV21-1 is a recognized pseudogene. The CDR3 runs 13 residues. Here the CDR3 reads CASSRTGNEKLFF. The CDR3 DNA reads TGTGCCAGCAGCAGGACAGGGAATGAAAAACTGTTTTTT.